Listed here are 26 T cell receptor beta chains from one sample, sequenced in a study of blood T cell repertoires in COVID-19. The data were produced by immunoSEQ multiplex PCR, yet TCRdb's version contains in-frame clones alone and is incomplete. The profile covers roughly 150,000 clones, with about 83% appearing a single time and about 2.5% taken by the ten largest. Source material: peripheral blood. Receptors originate from a woman older than 75 with COVID-19, enrolled during active disease.

The J gene is TRBJ1-1, the V gene TRBV19; D is perhaps TRBD1 (6 bases). The CDR3 contains 16 residues. Germline V gene lookup returns CDR1 LNHDA and CDR2 SQIVND (reference sequence). Trimming took 3 bases from V and 4 from J, leaving 18 bases between them. In DNA, the CDR3 is TGTGCCAGTAGTATCCCGGCCCGCAGGGGCGCCACTGAAGCTTTCTTT. Protein sequence: CASSIPARRGATEAFF.

V usage is TRBV9 and J usage is TRBJ1-1, with D unclear. Germline CDR1 is SGDLS and CDR2 is YYNGEE. The CDR3 runs 17 residues. Trimming took 3 bases from V and 0 from J, leaving 18 bases between them. The CDR3 region has the DNA TGTGCCAGCAGCGCTCAGCGGTCGGCAACTTTGAACACTGAAGCTTTCTTT. It specifies CASSAQRSATLNTEAFF. Complete variable domain (other parts from reference TRBV9 and TRBJ1-1): DSGVTQTPKHLITATGQRVTLRCSPRSGDLSVYWYQQSLDQGLQFLIQYYNGEERAKGNILERFSAQQFPDLHSELNLSSLELGDSALYFCASSAQRSATLNTEAFFGQGTRLTVV.

CDR3 DNA: TGTGCCAGTAGTATAGCCGGTCTAGCGTGGGCCTACAATGAGCAGTTCTTC. Encoded protein: CASSIAGLAWAYNEQFF. The chain combines TRBV19 with TRBJ2-1; tentatively, D is TRBD2 (6 bases). In germline, CDR1 is LNHDA, CDR2 SQIVND (reference sequence). The CDR3 runs 17 residues. Trimming shortened V by 1 base and J by 2 bases, and 15 bases separated the two germline ends.

The V call is TRBV6-5, the J call TRBJ1-1; D call uncertain. Trimming took 2 bases from V and 1 from J, leaving 11 bases between them. The CDR3 has 15 residues. The V gene's germline CDR1 is MNHEY and CDR2 SVGAGI. The CDR3 loop reads CASSYGMGWNTEAFF. The CDR3 DNA follows: TGTGCCAGCAGTTACGGAATGGGCTGGAACACTGAAGCTTTCTTT.

The chain recombines TRBV3-1 (or the pseudogene TRBV3-2) with TRBJ2-7; D may be TRBD2 (5 bases). Germline V lookup: CDR1 LGHDT, CDR2 YNNKEL (reference sequence). The V end lost 3 bases, the J end lost 7 bases, and 16 bases lay between the germline ends. There are 14 residues in the CDR3. The CDR3 DNA follows: TGTGCCAGCAGCCACCTTAGCGTTCTCTCGGAGCAGTACTTC. Its translation is CASSHLSVLSEQYF.

This clone was observed a single time. J is TRBJ2-1 and V is TRBV2; tentatively, D is TRBD1 (5 bases). CDR1 and CDR2 from the germline V gene are SNHLY and FYNNEI. The CDR3 consists of 20 residues. Trimming took off 1 base at V and 4 bases at J, with 26 bases between the two ends. This CDR3 reads CASSEDSNANPSGAYNEQFF. In DNA form, the CDR3 reads TGTGCCAGCAGTGAAGATTCAAATGCGAACCCTAGTGGGGCTTACAATGAGCAGTTCTTC.

The gene calls are TRBV3-1 (or the pseudogene TRBV3-2) and TRBJ1-2; no firm D call. Germline CDR1 and CDR2: LGHDT and YNNKEL (reference sequence). V lost 0 bases, J lost 5 bases, and 7 bases lay in between. This CDR3 has 13 residues. CDR3 DNA: TGTGCCAGCAGCCAAGAGTCGGAGTATGGCTACACCTTC. This encodes CASSQESEYGYTF.

This clone appeared a few times. J is TRBJ1-6 and V is TRBV5-1, with 8 nucleotides matching TRBD1. The germline V gene encodes CDR1 SGHRS and CDR2 YFSETQ. The CDR3 has 15 amino acids. The J segment lost 5 bases and the V segment lost 3 bases, leaving 4 bases of the junction unmatched. The CDR3 nucleotides are TGCGCCAGCAGCTGGGGACAGGCCAATAATTCACCCCTCCACTTT. Translating gives CASSWGQANNSPLHF.

This clone was seen only a few times. The chain links TRBV2 to TRBJ1-5; 9 bases are a match to TRBD1. With V trimmed by 6 bases and J by 9 bases, 9 bases remained unmatched. This CDR3 comprises 14 residues. The germline V gene has CDR1 SNHLY and CDR2 FYNNEI. As DNA, the CDR3 is TGTGCCAGCAGCCCGGACAGGGGAGGTGGGCCCCAGCATTTT. Protein sequence: CASSPDRGGGPQHF.

This clone was found once. The rearrangement joins TRBV14 to TRBJ2-7; 9 bases map to TRBD1. The V segment lost 5 bases and the J segment 4 bases; nucleotides outside the gene matches: 9. CDR1 and CDR2 from the germline V gene are SGHDN and FVKESK. This CDR3 has 15 residues. The CDR3 DNA follows: TGTGCCAGCAGCAAAGTGGGACAGGGCCGGTACGAGCAGTACTTC. Translating gives CASSKVGQGRYEQYF.

The chain uses TRBV28 and TRBJ2-7; D perhaps matches TRBD2 (5 bases). The CDR3 has 13 residues. Germline assignment: CDR1 MDHEN and CDR2 SYDVKM. The V end lost 3 bases, the J end lost 6 bases, and 12 bases lay between the germline ends. CDR3 loop: CASSFPSRGEQYF. CDR3 DNA sequence: TGTGCCAGCAGTTTCCCCTCCCGGGGCGAGCAGTACTTC.

This clone showed up just a few times. The chain links TRBV7-8 to TRBJ2-1; 10 positions agree with TRBD2. Germline lookup yields CDR1 SGHVS and CDR2 FQNEAQ. The CDR3 extends over 16 amino acids. After removal of 3 bases from V and 8 bases from J, the junction contained 10 bases not matched to a gene. CDR3 amino acids: CASSFPSSGRSYEQFF. The CDR3 bases are TGTGCCAGCAGCTTCCCATCTAGCGGGAGATCATATGAGCAGTTCTTC. Looking up the rest from reference TRBV7-8 and TRBJ2-1 gives the full variable domain: GAGVSQSPRYKVAKRGQDVALRCDPISGHVSLFWYQQALGQGPEFLTYFQNEAQLDKSGLPSDRFFAERPEGSVSTLKIQRTQQEDSAVYLCASSFPSSGRSYEQFFGPGTRLTVL.

Details on this clone: Mismatch with germline at one junction end may stem from a read error. The V and J genes are TRBV11-2 and TRBJ2-3; 7 bases are shared with TRBD1. Germline values: CDR1 SGHAT, CDR2 FQNNGV. The CDR3 is 14 residues long. CDR3 sequence reads: CASNLQGLSDTQYF. For the CDR3, the DNA is TGTGCCAGCAACTTACAGGGGCTAAGTGATACGCAGTATTTT. Based on the CDR3 plus reference TRBV11-2 and TRBJ2-3, the full variable domain is EAGVAQSPRYKIIEKRQSVAFWCNPISGHATLYWYQQILGQGPKLLIQFQNNGVVDDSQLPKDRFSAERLKGVDSTLKIQPAKLEDSAVYLCASNLQGLSDTQYFGPGTRLTVL.

Only a few counts were recorded for this clone. The gene calls are TRBV7-9 and TRBJ1-2; tentatively, D is TRBD1 (5 bases). This CDR3 is built from 13 residues. From germline, CDR1 is SEHNR and CDR2 FQNEAQ (reference sequence). V gave up 5 bases and J gave up 1 base, with 8 bases separating them. In DNA, the CDR3 is TGTGCCAGCAGCCTCAGGGATAACTATGGCTACACCTTC. This sequence encodes CASSLRDNYGYTF.

The chain combines TRBV5-1 with TRBJ2-1, with TRBD1 matching 7 bases. This CDR3 is built from 15 residues. J lost 6 bases, V lost 1 base, and 7 bases had no gene match. Germline V CDR1 and CDR2: SGHRS, YFSETQ. The CDR3 DNA follows: TGCGCCAGCAGCTTGATCGGACAGGTCGGCAATGAGCAGTTCTTC. Amino acid sequence: CASSLIGQVGNEQFF.

J is TRBJ1-4 and V is TRBV10-2, with 7 bases fitting TRBD1. The germline V gene has CDR1 WSHSY and CDR2 SAAADI. This CDR3 spans 14 amino acids. The V segment lost 8 bases and the J segment 7 bases; nucleotides outside the gene matches: 10. CDR3 region: CASLDPGGAEKLFF. The CDR3, as DNA: TGCGCCAGCCTCGACCCAGGGGGAGCTGAAAAACTGTTTTTT.

The chain is built from TRBV7-9 and TRBJ2-3, with a weak D call TRBD2 (6 bases). Trimming shortened V by 5 bases and J by 2 bases, and 14 bases separated the two germline ends. Per germline, CDR1 SEHNR and CDR2 FQNEAQ (reference sequence). This CDR3 comprises 15 residues. Here the CDR3 DNA reads TGTGCCAGCAGCGATAGACTAGTCTTCACAGATACGCAGTATTTT. Translating it yields CASSDRLVFTDTQYF. Together with reference TRBV7-9 and TRBJ2-3, the CDR3 gives the full variable domain: DTGVSQNPRHKITKRGQNVTFRCDPISEHNRLYWYRQTLGQGPEFLTYFQNEAQLEKSRLLSDRFSAERPKGSFSTLEIQRTEQGDSAMYLCASSDRLVFTDTQYFGPGTRLTVL.

This clone was detected a few times. The gene calls are TRBV10-2 and TRBJ2-7; 7 bases align to TRBD2. This CDR3 has 12 amino acids. Germline CDR1 reads WSHSY; CDR2 reads SAAADI. The V segment lost 8 bases and the J segment 2 bases; nucleotides outside the gene matches: 3. The CDR3: CASSSGPYEQYF. The CDR3 nucleotides are TGCGCCAGCTCTAGCGGTCCCTACGAGCAGTACTTC.

V gene TRBV28 combines with J gene TRBJ1-5; perhaps TRBD1 as D (6 bases). CDR1 and CDR2 (germline): MDHEN, SYDVKM. The CDR3 length is 14 residues. V gave up 6 bases and J gave up 3 bases, with 12 bases separating them. This chain's CDR3 is CASRTGNDNQPQHF. The CDR3 DNA reads TGTGCCAGCAGAACAGGGAATGACAATCAGCCCCAGCATTTT.

This sequence joins TRBV28 and TRBJ1-4; D is ambiguous. This CDR3 has 15 residues. The germline V gene has CDR1 MDHEN and CDR2 SYDVKM. V lost 6 bases and J 0 bases, leaving 11 bases between the germline ends. The CDR3 coding sequence is TGTGCCAGCAGCCCCGTCGGGGCAACTAATGAAAAACTGTTTTTT. It codes for CASSPVGATNEKLFF.

The genes are TRBV24-1 and TRBJ2-2, with TRBD1 as a possible D gene (5 bases). Looked up from germline, CDR1 is KGHDR and CDR2 is SFDVKD. Trimming left V 10 bases short and J 2 bases short, with 13 bases between. The CDR3 totals 14 residues. The CDR3 protein is CATSKGPNTGELFF. CDR3 sequence (DNA): TGTGCCACATCCAAGGGGCCTAACACCGGGGAGCTGTTTTTT.

The rearrangement uses TRBV27 and TRBJ2-5, with D possibly being TRBD2 (6 bases). Germline V gene data show CDR1 as MNHEY and CDR2 as SMNVEV (reference sequence). With 3 bases removed from V and 5 bases from J, the gap between germline ends came to 16 bases. The CDR3 sequence is 15 residues long. The CDR3 nucleotides are TGTGCCAGCAGTTTGTTCCGGGGAGGCCGCGAGACCCAGTACTTC. It specifies CASSLFRGGRETQYF.

The genes are TRBV24-1 and TRBJ2-5; D gene unclear. Germline-derived CDR1 and CDR2 are KGHDR and SFDVKD. The CDR3 has 13 amino acids. V lost 5 bases and J lost 2, with 8 bases in between. The CDR3 sequence is CATSAVEQETQYF. CDR3 DNA: TGTGCCACCAGTGCAGTGGAGCAAGAGACCCAGTACTTC.

The rearrangement links TRBV2 to TRBJ1-5, with D unclear. V gave up 7 bases and J gave up 4 bases, with 11 bases separating them. The V gene's germline CDR1 is SNHLY and CDR2 FYNNEI. The CDR3 covers 13 residues. CDR3 DNA: TGTGCCAGCAAGCGATTTTCAAATCAGCCCCAGCATTTT. Protein: CASKRFSNQPQHF.

The CDR3 is CASSLVGQGIYEQYF. CDR3 DNA sequence: TGTGCCAGCAGCTTAGTGGGACAGGGAATCTACGAGCAGTACTTC. The chain recombines TRBV11-2 with TRBJ2-7; 9 bases line up with TRBD1. The CDR3 loop spans 15 amino acids. V gave up 1 base and J gave up 3 bases; unmatched junction bases: 4. Germline CDR1 is SGHAT and CDR2 is FQNNGV. Drawing the rest from reference TRBV11-2 and TRBJ2-7, the complete variable domain is EAGVAQSPRYKIIEKRQSVAFWCNPISGHATLYWYQQILGQGPKLLIQFQNNGVVDDSQLPKDRFSAERLKGVDSTLKIQPAKLEDSAVYLCASSLVGQGIYEQYFGPGTRLTVT.

The chain has TRBV2 and TRBJ1-1; a possible D gene is TRBD1 (5 bases). Germline V gene data show CDR1 as SNHLY and CDR2 as FYNNEI. The CDR3 is made up of 15 amino acids. With 7 bases removed from V and 4 bases from J, the gap between germline ends came to 19 bases. The CDR3 spells CASTSTGGVSTEAFF. For the CDR3, the DNA is TGTGCCAGCACTTCTACAGGTGGAGTGTCCACTGAAGCTTTCTTT.